This T cell receptor (beta chain) was identified during a study of beta chain features in type 1 diabetes (dated by TCRdb to the late 2010s). At the level of the whole study: No differences in mean age, gender distribution, total cell number or subset yield were found between patients and healthy donors. A total of approximately 100,000,000 sorted cells were examined across all samples, and the number of cells per subset was strongly correlated with RNA yield. The study compared the TCRB repertoires of sorted circulating CD4+ T cell subsets in recently diagnosed type 1 diabetes patients with those in matched healthy donors. Regulatory and stem cell-like memory subsets were isolated from only 8 patients and about eight healthy donors, whereas naive and central memory subsets came from all 28 donors. General conclusions and limits of the study: Because cDNA was sequenced instead of genomic DNA, highly expressing activated cells could be over-represented, though the groups showed no difference in activation or CD3 levels. Naive, central memory and regulatory TCRB repertoires appeared to be more alike among patients than among healthy donors. A moderate but significant shortening of TCRB CDR3 length was observed in type 1 diabetes patients in all four CD4+ subsets. Shorter templates might be favored by PCR, yet because patient and control samples were amplified and corrected together, any such skew would affect both groups equally. At VDJ recombination sites, type 1 diabetes patients had fewer insertions and more deleted nucleotides, which implies abnormalities in thymic rearrangement. HLA sub-analyses involved small numbers of individuals, so any influence of HLA type on TCRB rearrangement remained unresolved.

All of the isolated RNA was reverse transcribed with the High Capacity cDNA Reverse Transcription Kit, so expressed TCRB transcripts were sequenced. Deep immunoSEQ sequencing was applied to naive, central memory and regulatory T cell samples, giving an average of about 3.6 million total reads per sample. After sorted cells were lysed in RLT buffer, RNA was extracted with DNase-treated RNeasy Micro or Mini kits, with the choice depending on cell number. To prevent cross-contamination, each cell subset was processed individually, whereas patient and healthy donor samples were processed jointly. The immunoSEQ multiplex PCR was used to amplify TCRB sequences from cDNA, yielding 87-bp fragments that span the CDR3 region. Amplicons were sequenced on the Illumina HiSeq platform. The paper's processing steps were these. Synthetic template baselines were used to correct PCR bias computationally, reads within Hamming distance 2 were collapsed together, and singletons that could not be merged were discarded. By aligning reads against IMGT, V, D and J genes, CDR3 length, and insertions or deletions at six rearrangement sites were assigned. Within each subset, clonotype counts were normalized to the number of sorted cells before true diversity and Gini coefficients were calculated with the tcR R package. The overlap coefficient, calculated on TCRB nucleotide sequences, was used to measure repertoire sharing. As a proxy for the pre-selection repertoire, out-of-frame TCRB sequences from naive cells were analyzed. Drawn from immuneACCESS, this table holds only the in-frame rearrangements with V and J called that TCRdb kept. Clones are partly lost; checked studies trace under half to an unresolved V gene and leave the rest unexplained. V, J and clone size reflect that table, while D and trimming were determined from the DNA. The sample table shows 810,000 or so clones, and about a sixth are seen once. In total, the top ten clones hold 0.02% to 0.03% of the sample.

CDR1 SGHDN and CDR2 FVKESK are derived from the germline V gene. The CDR3 measures 16 amino acids from cysteine to phenylalanine. Only CDR3 DNA remains: 48 bases, in frame from the first base. The junction shows trimming of 0 bases on V and 4 bases on J, plus 16 bases between the germline ends. From each donor, a single peripheral blood sample of 90 to 150 mL on average was drawn into heparinised tubes. Using a panel that included CD45RO, CCR7, CD25, CD127, CD95 and CD27, naive, central memory, regulatory and stem cell-like memory CD4+ T cells were sorted on a BD FACSAria II. All sorted populations exceeded 95% purity. PBMCs were isolated immediately by Lymphoprep density gradient centrifugation and stained directly without culture. To minimize batch effects, samples were stained and sorted in pairs, one healthy donor with one patient per experiment. This clone was seen more than once but under ten times. Its antigen is still unknown. Per-base quality was not reported, and no clone a single base away is much larger than it.

The receptor comes from a woman between 18 and 29 years old in good health. The sample comprised naive CD4+ T cells from blood. The sample's cell subset or site, from its label and the paper: true naive CD4+ T cells. The chain couples TRBV14 to TRBJ2-7; TRBD2 could be the D gene, as 6 bases match. The CDR3 protein is CASSQDPGSALYEQYF. The DNA is TGTGCCAGCAGCCAAGATCCCGGGAGCGCCCTATACGAGCAGTACTTC.